This T cell receptor beta chain was sequenced during a study of siplizumab effects on memory and regulatory T cells. The study's findings and limits: The majority of clones, roughly 75-95% of proliferating CD4+ or CD8+ clones, lacked an assignable naive or memory phenotype. Of the alloreactive clones, only a minor fraction mapped to unstimulated subsets. Memory T cells appeared less diverse than naive cells, which seemed to contribute substantially to alloresponse.

With V trimmed by 4 bases and J by 6 bases, 17 bases remained unmatched. The germline CDR1 and CDR2 sequences are SGHDT and YYEEEE. The CDR3 has 19 residues. Turning to this clone: What it recognizes is unknown.

Around 96,000 TCR templates underwent assay in each sample. Clones were read by immunoSEQ multiplex PCR, and TCRdb kept only the in-frame ones, dropping some. The top ten clones hold 0.5% to 0.7% of a sample with approximately 52,000 clones, under 98% of them seen once. This chain connects TRBV5-6 to TRBJ1-6; 9 nucleotides line up with TRBD1. The sequenced sample consisted of naive CD4+ T cells sorted from blood. The clonotype comes from a human donor in good health. The CDR3 here is CASSRTTGTGTVVNSPLHF. As DNA, the CDR3 is TGTGCCAGCAGCCGGACCACCGGGACAGGGACGGTGGTTAATTCACCCCTCCACTTT. The whole variable domain, filled in from reference TRBV5-6 and TRBJ1-6, reads DAGVTQSPTHLIKTRGQQVTLRCSPKSGHDTVSWYQQALGQGPQFIFQYYEEEERQRGNFPDRFSGHQFPNYSSELNVNALLLGDSALYLCASSRTTGTGTVVNSPLHFGNGTRLTVT.